The subject of this entry is one TCR beta chain. The target antigen is unknown. This entry comes from a study of CXCR3-negative and CXCR3-positive naive CD8 T cells. Study overall: Each library gave roughly 1.4 +/- 0.3 million of roughly 140 million TRB reads. Whole-study findings and limits: CXCR3-expressing naive cells carried TRB CDR3s more hydrophobic than those of CXCR3-negative naive cells. For memory CD8+ cells diversity was much lower, but both naive subsets had comparably high diversity.

The germline CDR1 and CDR2 sequences are MDHEN and SYDVKM. The CDR3 is made up of 18 amino acids. All TRB cDNA libraries came from 5' RACE performed with UMI labels. TCRdb re-called the 5' RACE reads and gives one entry per CDR3 protein, without DNA. The specimen's table records about 62,000 distinct CDR3 sequences. Sorts that each held a few hundred thousand cells were run in triplicate for every CD8+ T cell subset. Sequenced input: naive CXCR3- CD8+ T cells from blood. Subset here: CD45RO-CCR7+CD27+CD95- naive CD8+ T cells lacking CXCR3 (TNR3-). This receptor was taken from a human donor in good health. Some clones in this sample may be carry-over from other donors' samples. This sequence joins TRBV28 and TRBJ1-5. CDR3 residues: CASSLFRVRGSGNQPQHF.